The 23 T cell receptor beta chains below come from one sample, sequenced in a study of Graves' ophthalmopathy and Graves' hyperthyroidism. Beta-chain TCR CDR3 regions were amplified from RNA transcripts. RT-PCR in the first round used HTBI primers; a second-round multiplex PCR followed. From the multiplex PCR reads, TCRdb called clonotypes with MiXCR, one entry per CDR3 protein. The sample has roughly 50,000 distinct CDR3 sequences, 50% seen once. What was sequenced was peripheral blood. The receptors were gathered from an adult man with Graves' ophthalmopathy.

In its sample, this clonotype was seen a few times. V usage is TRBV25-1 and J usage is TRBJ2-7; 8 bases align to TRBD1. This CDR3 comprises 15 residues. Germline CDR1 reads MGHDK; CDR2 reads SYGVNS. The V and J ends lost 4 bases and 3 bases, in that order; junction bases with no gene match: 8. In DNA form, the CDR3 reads TGTGCCAGCAGTGGTGACAGGGGTTGGGACTACGAGCAGTACTTC. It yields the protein CASSGDRGWDYEQYF.

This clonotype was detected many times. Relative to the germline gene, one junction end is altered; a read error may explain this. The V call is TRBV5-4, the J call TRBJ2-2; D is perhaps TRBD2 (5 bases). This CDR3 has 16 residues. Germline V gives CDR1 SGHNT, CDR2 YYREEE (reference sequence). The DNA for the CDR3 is TGTGCCAGCACCTTGGAGTTCCGGGGTGGGACCGGGGAGCTGTTTTTT. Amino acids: CASTLEFRGGTGELFF. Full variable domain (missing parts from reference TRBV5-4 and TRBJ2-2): ETGVTQSPTHLIKTRGQQVTLRCSSQSGHNTVSWYQQALGQGPQFIFQYYREEENGRGNFPPRFSGLQFPNYSSELNVNALELDDSALYLCASTLEFRGGTGELFFGEGSRLTVL.

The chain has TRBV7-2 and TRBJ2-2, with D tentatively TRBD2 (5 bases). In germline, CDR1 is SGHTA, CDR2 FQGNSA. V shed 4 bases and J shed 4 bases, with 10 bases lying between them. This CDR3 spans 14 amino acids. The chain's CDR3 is CASSSGRGTGELFF. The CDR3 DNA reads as TGTGCCAGCAGCTCCGGACGGGGCACCGGGGAGCTGTTTTTT.

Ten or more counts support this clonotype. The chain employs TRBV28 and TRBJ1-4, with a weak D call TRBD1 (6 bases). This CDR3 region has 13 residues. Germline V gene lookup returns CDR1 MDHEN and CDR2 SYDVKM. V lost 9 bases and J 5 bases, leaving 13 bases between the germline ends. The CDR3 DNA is TGTGCCAGTTGCAGGGGTCCCAATGAAAAACTGTTTTTT. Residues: CASCRGPNEKLFF.

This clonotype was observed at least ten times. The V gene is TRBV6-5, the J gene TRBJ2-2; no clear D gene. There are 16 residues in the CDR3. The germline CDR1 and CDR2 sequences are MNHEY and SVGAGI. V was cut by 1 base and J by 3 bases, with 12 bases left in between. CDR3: CASSYFRSVDTGELFF. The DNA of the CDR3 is TGTGCCAGCAGTTACTTTCGGAGTGTTGACACCGGGGAGCTGTTTTTT.

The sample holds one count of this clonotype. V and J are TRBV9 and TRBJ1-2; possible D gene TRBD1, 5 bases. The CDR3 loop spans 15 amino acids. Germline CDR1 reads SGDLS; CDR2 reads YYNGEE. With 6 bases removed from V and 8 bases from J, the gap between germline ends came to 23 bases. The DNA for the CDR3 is TGTGCCAGCACTCTCCAAATCGGGGGGAGTGACGGCTACACCTTC. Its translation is CASTLQIGGSDGYTF.

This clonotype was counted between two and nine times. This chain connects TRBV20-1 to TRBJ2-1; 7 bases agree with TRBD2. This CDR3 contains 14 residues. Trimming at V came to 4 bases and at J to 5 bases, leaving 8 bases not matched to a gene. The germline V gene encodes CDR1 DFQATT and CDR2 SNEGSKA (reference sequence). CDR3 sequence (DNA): TGCAGTGCTATCCCCGGGACTACCCACAATGAGCAGTTCTTC. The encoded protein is CSAIPGTTHNEQFF.

CDR3 DNA sequence: TGTGCCAGCAGCCAAGGACAGAACACTGAAGCTTTCTTT. Its protein product is CASSQGQNTEAFF. This chain connects TRBV14 to TRBJ1-1; D call uncertain. Trimming took off 1 base at V and 1 base at J, with 4 bases between the two ends. The germline V gene encodes CDR1 SGHDN and CDR2 FVKESK. This CDR3 is built from 13 residues.

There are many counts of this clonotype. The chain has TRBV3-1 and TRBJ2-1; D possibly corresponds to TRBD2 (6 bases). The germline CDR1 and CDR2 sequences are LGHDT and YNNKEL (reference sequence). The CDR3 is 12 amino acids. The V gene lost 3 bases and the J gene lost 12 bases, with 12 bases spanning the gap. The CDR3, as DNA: TGTGCCAGCAGCCAGGGGACTTTTGCGCAGTTCTTC. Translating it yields CASSQGTFAQFF.

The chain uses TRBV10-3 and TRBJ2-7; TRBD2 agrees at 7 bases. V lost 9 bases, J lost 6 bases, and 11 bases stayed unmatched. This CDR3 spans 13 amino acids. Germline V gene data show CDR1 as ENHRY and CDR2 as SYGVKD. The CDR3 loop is CAIKRGDRAEQYF. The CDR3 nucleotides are TGTGCCATTAAACGGGGGGACCGGGCCGAGCAGTACTTC.

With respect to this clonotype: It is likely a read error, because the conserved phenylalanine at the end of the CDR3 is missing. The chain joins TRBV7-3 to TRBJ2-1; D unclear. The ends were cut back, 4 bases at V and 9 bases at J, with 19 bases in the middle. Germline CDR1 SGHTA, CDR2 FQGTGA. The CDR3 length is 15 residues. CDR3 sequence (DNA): TGTGCCAGCAGCTCGACGAGGAGCGCCTCGGGTGAGCAGTTCTAC. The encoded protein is CASSSTRSASGEQFY.

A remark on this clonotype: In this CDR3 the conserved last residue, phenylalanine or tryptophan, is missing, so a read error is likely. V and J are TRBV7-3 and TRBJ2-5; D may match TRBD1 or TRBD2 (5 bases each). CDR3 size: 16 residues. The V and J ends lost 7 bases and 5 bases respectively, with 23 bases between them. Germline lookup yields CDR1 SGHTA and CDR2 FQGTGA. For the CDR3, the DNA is TGTGCCAGCAACATTGGGGACCCATGGCGCCACGAGACCCAGTACCTC. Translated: CASNIGDPWRHETQYL.

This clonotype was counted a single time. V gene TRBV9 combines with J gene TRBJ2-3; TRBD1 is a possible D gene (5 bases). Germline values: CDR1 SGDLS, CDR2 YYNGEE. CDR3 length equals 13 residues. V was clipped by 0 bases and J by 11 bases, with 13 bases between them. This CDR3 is CASSVGSGIEQYF. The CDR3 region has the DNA TGTGCCAGCAGCGTAGGCTCAGGGATTGAGCAGTATTTT.

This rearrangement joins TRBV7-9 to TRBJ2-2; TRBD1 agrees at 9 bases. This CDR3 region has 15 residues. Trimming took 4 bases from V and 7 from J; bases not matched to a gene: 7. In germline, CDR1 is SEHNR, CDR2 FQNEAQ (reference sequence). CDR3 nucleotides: TGTGCCAGCAGCTCCGGGACAGGGTTTCACGGGGAGCTGTTTTTT. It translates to CASSSGTGFHGELFF.

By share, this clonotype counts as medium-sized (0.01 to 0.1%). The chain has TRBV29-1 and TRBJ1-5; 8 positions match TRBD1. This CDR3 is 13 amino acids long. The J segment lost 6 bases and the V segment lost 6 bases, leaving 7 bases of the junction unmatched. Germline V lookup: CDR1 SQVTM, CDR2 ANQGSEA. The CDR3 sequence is CSVETGGTQPQHF. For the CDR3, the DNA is TGCAGCGTGGAAACAGGGGGGACTCAGCCCCAGCATTTT.

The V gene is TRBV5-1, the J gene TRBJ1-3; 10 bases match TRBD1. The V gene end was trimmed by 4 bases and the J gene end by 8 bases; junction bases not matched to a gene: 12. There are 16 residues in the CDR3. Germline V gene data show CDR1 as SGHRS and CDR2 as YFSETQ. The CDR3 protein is CASSPTTGGYGYTIYF. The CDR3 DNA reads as TGCGCCAGCAGCCCAACGACAGGGGGCTATGGCTACACCATATATTTT.

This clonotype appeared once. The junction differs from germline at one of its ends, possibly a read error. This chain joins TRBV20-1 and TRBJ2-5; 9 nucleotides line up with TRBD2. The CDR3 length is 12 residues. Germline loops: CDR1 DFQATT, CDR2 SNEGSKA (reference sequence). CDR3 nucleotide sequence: TGCAGCTCTAGCGGGAATCAAGAGATCCAGTACTTC. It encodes CSSSGNQEIQYF.

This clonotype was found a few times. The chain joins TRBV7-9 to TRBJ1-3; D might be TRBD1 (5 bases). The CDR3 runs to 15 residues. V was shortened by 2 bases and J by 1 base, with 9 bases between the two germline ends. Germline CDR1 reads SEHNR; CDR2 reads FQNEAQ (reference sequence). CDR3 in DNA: TGTGCCAGCAGCTTAACGGCAGGGTCTGGAAACACCATATATTTT. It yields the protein CASSLTAGSGNTIYF.

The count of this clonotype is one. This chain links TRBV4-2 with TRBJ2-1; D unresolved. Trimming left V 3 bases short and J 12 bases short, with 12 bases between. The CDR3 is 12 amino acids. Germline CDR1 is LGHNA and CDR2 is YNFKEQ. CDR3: CASSQIGDTQFF. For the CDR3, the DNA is TGTGCCAGCAGCCAGATCGGCGATACGCAGTTCTTC.

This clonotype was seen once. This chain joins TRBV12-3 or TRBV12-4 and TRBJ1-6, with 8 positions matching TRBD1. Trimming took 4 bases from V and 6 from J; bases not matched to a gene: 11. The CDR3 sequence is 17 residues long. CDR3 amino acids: CASSSDRDGVGNSPLHF. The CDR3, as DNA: TGTGCCAGCAGTTCGGACAGGGATGGTGTTGGTAATTCACCCCTCCACTTT.

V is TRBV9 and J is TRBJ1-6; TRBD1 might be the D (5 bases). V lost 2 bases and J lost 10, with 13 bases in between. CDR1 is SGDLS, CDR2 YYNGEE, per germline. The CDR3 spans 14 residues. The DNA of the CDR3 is TGTGCCAGCAGCGTGGCAGGGATAGACTCACCCCTCCACTTT. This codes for CASSVAGIDSPLHF.

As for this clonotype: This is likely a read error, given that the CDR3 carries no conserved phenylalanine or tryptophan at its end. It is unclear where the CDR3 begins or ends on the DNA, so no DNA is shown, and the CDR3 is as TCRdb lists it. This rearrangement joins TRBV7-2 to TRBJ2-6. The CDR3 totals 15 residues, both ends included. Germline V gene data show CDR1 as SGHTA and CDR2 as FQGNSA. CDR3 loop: CASSFLASGANVRTC.

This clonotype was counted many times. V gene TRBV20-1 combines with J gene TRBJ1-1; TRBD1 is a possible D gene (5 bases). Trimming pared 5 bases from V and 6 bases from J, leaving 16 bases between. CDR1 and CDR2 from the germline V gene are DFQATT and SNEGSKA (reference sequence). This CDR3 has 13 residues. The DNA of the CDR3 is TGCAGTGCTCTGGGGGGATTCGGGGCTGAAGCTTTCTTT. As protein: CSALGGFGAEAFF.